Listed below are T cell receptor beta chains from one sample, sequenced in a study of T cell responses to AZD1222 COVID-19 vaccine. Sequenced by immunoSEQ multiplex PCR; TCRdb stores in-frame clones only, minus some. The sample holds about 120,000 clones; about 92% are singletons and the top ten take around 15%. The source material was peripheral blood, sampled on day 0 of AZD1222 vaccination. The receptor source for this set is an adult in good health. Each CDR3 is given with its conserved first and last residue.

j_call,v_call,cdr3_aa
TRBJ2-7,TRBV19,CASSESSAGVSYEQYF
TRBJ2-7,TRBV11-3,CASSPGGLVSEQYF
TRBJ2-3,TRBV5-1,CASSLGQSTDTQYF
TRBJ2-7,TRBV5-1,CASSRRGEGDEQYF
TRBJ1-3,TRBV4-1,CASSQGMGTRGNTIYF
TRBJ2-3,TRBV5-5,CASSFQGSDTQYF
TRBJ2-1,TRBV7-2,CASSLYSNNEQFF
TRBJ1-1,TRBV7-8,CASSVRQMNTEAFF
TRBJ1-2,TRBV27,CASSLWPGTGPSYYGYTF
TRBJ1-6,TRBV7-2,CASSLQSGGSSSYNSPLHF
TRBJ2-7,TRBV19,CASSIEASQREWNEQYF
TRBJ2-7,TRBV7-2,CASSPGERGAYEQYF
TRBJ2-7,TRBV4-3,CASSQGRELEYEQYF
TRBJ2-4,TRBV6-2/TRBV6-3,CASSYSTGPKNIQYF
TRBJ2-5,TRBV5-5,CASSLAIVKTEETQYF
TRBJ1-2,TRBV9,CASSVRGEGTPNYGYTF
TRBJ2-7,TRBV7-2,CASSLGLSGNNEQYF
TRBJ2-5,TRBV28,CASSLCNPWRGRETQYF
TRBJ2-3,TRBV27,CASSLSLGRTDTQYF
TRBJ1-5,TRBV27,CASRGGRDNQPQHF
TRBJ1-1,TRBV29-1,CSVRGKMNTEAFF
TRBJ2-5,TRBV6-5,CATSRGTVEGAQYF
TRBJ2-1,TRBV7-2,CASSSPLEESSYNEQFF
TRBJ2-1,TRBV30,CAWFTSGWVNEQFF